A single TCR beta chain is shown here with its context. The V gene lost 3 bases and the J gene lost 6 bases, with 15 bases spanning the gap. There are 15 residues in the CDR3. CDR1 KGHSH and CDR2 LQKENI come from the germline V gene. The data were taken from a study of blood T cell repertoires in COVID-19. This table comes from immunoSEQ multiplex PCR, and its TCRdb copy is limited to in-frame clones, with some not included. Of approximately 84,000 clones listed, about 90% are singletons. This clonotype was obtained from a human donor with active COVID-19. The donor label of this sample is uncertain. This chain connects TRBV18 to TRBJ2-1, with a weak D call TRBD1 (6 bases). The sequencing sample was made of peripheral blood. The CDR3 loop is CASSPVGAEGNEQFF. DNA for the CDR3: TGTGCCAGCTCACCGGTGGGGGCCGAAGGCAATGAGCAGTTCTTC.